This is a list of T cell receptor beta chains from one sample in a study of blood T cell repertoires in COVID-19. Profiling relied on immunoSEQ multiplex PCR, and the TCRdb table lists in-frame clones only, not all of them. The sample yields about 68,000 clones, around four fifths seen once. The source material was peripheral blood. Source of these receptors: a woman between 45 and 65 years old with acute or convalescent COVID-19. The CDR3 runs from the conserved cysteine through the conserved F or W. Fields, in order: clone size, V gene, D gene, J gene, CDR3 protein, CDR3 DNA. D genes are given only for firm matches. Clone sizes are given selectively: once, few, many, or a class where the clone is expanded.

>.|TRBV28|.|TRBJ2-4
CASTTYLQGNIQYF
TGTGCCAGCACCACCTACCTACAGGGTAACATTCAGTACTTC
>.|TRBV7-9|TRBD1|TRBJ1-1
CASSYTRGRYTEAFF
TGTGCCAGCAGCTATACCAGGGGGAGGTACACTGAAGCTTTCTTT
>.|TRBV5-1|TRBD2|TRBJ2-5
CASSLAGGRETQYF
TGCGCCAGCAGCTTGGCGGGGGGACGAGAGACCCAGTACTTC
>.|TRBV5-1|TRBD1|TRBJ1-4
CASSLGTGSNEKLFF
TGCGCCAGCAGCCTGGGGACAGGGAGTAATGAAAAACTGTTTTTT
>.|TRBV2|.|TRBJ2-1
CASQRNLYNEQFF
TGTGCCAGCCAGAGGAACCTCTACAATGAGCAGTTCTTC
>.|TRBV4-1|.|TRBJ1-4
CASSQDKGRNEKLFF
TGCGCCAGCAGCCAAGATAAGGGGCGTAATGAAAAACTGTTTTTT
>.|TRBV4-1|TRBD2|TRBJ2-3
CASSQDSQRGAHSTDTQYF
TGCGCCAGCAGCCAAGATAGCCAGCGGGGAGCCCATAGCACAGATACGCAGTATTTT
>.|TRBV19|.|TRBJ2-6
CASSNQGSGANVLTF
TGTGCCAGTAGTAATCAGGGTTCCGGGGCCAACGTCCTGACTTTC
>.|TRBV3-1/TRBV3-2|.|TRBJ1-1
CASSRAGATEAFF
TGTGCCAGCTCCCGGGCAGGGGCCACTGAAGCTTTCTTT
>.|TRBV7-6|TRBD2|TRBJ2-5
CASSLWTSGVSFETQYF
TGTGCCAGCAGCCTCTGGACTAGCGGGGTTTCATTCGAGACCCAGTACTTC
>once|TRBV11-2|.|TRBJ1-3
CASSLGDTSGPFSGNTIYF
TGTGCCAGCAGCTTAGGGGACACAAGTGGCCCCTTCTCTGGAAACACCATATATTTT
>.|TRBV12-3/TRBV12-4|.|TRBJ1-3
CASWGPGNTIYF
TGTGCCAGCTGGGGGCCTGGAAACACCATATATTTT
>.|TRBV5-4|TRBD2|TRBJ2-5
CASSLGGGAFQETQYF
TGTGCCAGCAGCTTGGGCGGGGGGGCCTTCCAAGAGACCCAGTACTTC
>.|TRBV5-1|TRBD2|TRBJ2-3
CASSFSGATDTQYF
TGCGCCAGCAGCTTTAGCGGGGCCACAGATACGCAGTATTTT
>few|TRBV29-1|.|TRBJ2-1
CSVEKRFPYNEQFF
TGCAGCGTTGAAAAGCGGTTTCCCTACAATGAGCAGTTCTTC
>few|TRBV20-1|TRBD2|TRBJ2-7
CSASPASGRYEQYF
TGCAGTGCTAGTCCCGCTAGCGGGAGGTACGAGCAGTACTTC
>.|TRBV2|TRBD1|TRBJ1-3
CASSHNRDRGEPGNTIYF
TGTGCCAGCTCTCACAACCGGGACAGGGGAGAACCAGGCAACACCATATATTTT
>.|TRBV15|TRBD1|TRBJ2-7
CATSFDRASSEQYF
TGTGCCACCAGCTTTGACAGGGCATCAAGCGAGCAGTACTTC
>.|TRBV3-1/TRBV3-2|TRBD1|TRBJ1-2
CASSPLGTGAGYTF
TGTGCCAGCAGCCCCCTAGGTACAGGGGCTGGCTACACCTTC
>.|TRBV4-3|.|TRBJ1-5
CASSQDFFAGQPQHF
TGCGCCAGCAGCCAAGATTTCTTTGCAGGGCAGCCCCAGCATTTT
>once|TRBV23-1|.|TRBJ2-3
CASRRGITDTQYF
TGCGCCAGCAGGAGGGGGATCACAGATACGCAGTATTTT
>.|TRBV5-4|.|TRBJ1-1
CASSLETENTEAFF
TGTGCCAGCAGCTTGGAGACAGAGAACACTGAAGCTTTCTTT
>once|TRBV5-4|TRBD1|TRBJ1-2
CASSLWDRGRDGYTF
TGTGCCAGCAGCTTGTGGGACAGGGGTAGAGATGGCTACACCTTC
>.|TRBV3-1/TRBV3-2|.|TRBJ1-4
CASSPLTGYEKLFF
TGTGCCAGCAGCCCCCTTACAGGGTATGAAAAACTGTTTTTT
>.|TRBV29-1|.|TRBJ2-7
CSGGGGNEQYF
TGCAGCGGTGGTGGGGGGAACGAGCAGTACTTC
>once|TRBV5-8|TRBD1|TRBJ1-1
CASSRDRSNTEAFF
TGTGCCAGCAGCCGGGACAGGTCGAACACTGAAGCTTTCTTT
>.|TRBV7-2|.|TRBJ1-3
CASSLDPRATGNTIYF
TGTGCCAGCAGCTTAGATCCGCGCGCAACCGGAAACACCATATATTTT
>.|TRBV21-1|.|TRBJ1-3
CASSKTTGTAIGNTIYF
TGTGCCAGCAGCAAAACAACCGGGACAGCTATTGGAAACACCATATATTTT
>.|TRBV6-6|TRBD1|TRBJ1-1
CASRTGQGRMNTEAFF
TGTGCCAGCAGAACAGGACAGGGCAGGATGAACACTGAAGCTTTCTTT
>.|TRBV5-1|.|TRBJ1-1
CASSTLQGSGTEAFF
TGCGCCAGCAGCACCCTACAGGGATCAGGCACTGAAGCTTTCTTT
>.|TRBV29-1|.|TRBJ2-1
CSVEVASYNEQFF
TGCAGCGTTGAGGTGGCCTCCTACAATGAGCAGTTCTTC
>.|TRBV11-1|TRBD2|TRBJ2-1
CASSSPGLSDEQFF
TGTGCCAGCAGCTCCCCGGGACTATCGGATGAGCAGTTCTTC
>.|TRBV18|.|TRBJ2-6
CASSAGQSGSAGANVLTF
TGTGCCAGCTCAGCGGGACAGTCAGGCTCGGCTGGGGCCAACGTCCTGACTTTC
>.|TRBV18|.|TRBJ2-2
CASSSGTNTGELFF
TGTGCCAGCTCGTCGGGAACGAACACCGGGGAGCTGTTTTTT
>.|TRBV30|TRBD1|TRBJ1-5
CAWSLGQGNQPQHF
TGTGCCTGGAGCCTGGGACAGGGGAACCAGCCCCAGCATTTT
>.|TRBV9|.|TRBJ1-5
CASSVPRRGPQHF
TGTGCCAGCAGCGTTCCTAGGAGAGGGCCCCAGCATTTT
>.|TRBV4-1|.|TRBJ2-2
CASSPKYSGSNTGELFF
TGCGCCAGCAGCCCGAAATATAGCGGTTCGAACACCGGGGAGCTGTTTTTT
>.|TRBV3-1/TRBV3-2|.|TRBJ1-2
CASSQEQGEGYTF
TGTGCCAGCAGCCAAGAACAGGGAGAGGGCTACACCTTC
>.|TRBV5-1|.|TRBJ1-1
CASSFIGGQNTEAFF
TGCGCCAGCAGCTTTATAGGCGGGCAGAACACTGAAGCTTTCTTT
>.|TRBV7-9|TRBD2|TRBJ2-1
CASSLPAGAPGEQFF
TGTGCCAGCAGCTTACCAGCGGGAGCGCCAGGTGAGCAGTTCTTC
>.|TRBV6-5|TRBD2|TRBJ2-1
CASRTGAGGENEQFF
TGTGCCAGCAGGACAGGAGCGGGAGGGGAGAATGAGCAGTTCTTC
>few|TRBV5-1|TRBD1|TRBJ2-3
CASSPDDRGSDTQYF
TGCGCCAGCAGCCCGGATGACAGGGGCTCAGATACGCAGTATTTT
>.|TRBV6-5|TRBD1|TRBJ2-7
CASRRQGWGSYEQYF
TGTGCCAGCAGAAGACAGGGATGGGGCTCCTACGAGCAGTACTTC
>.|TRBV18|.|TRBJ2-2
CASSPPRVGSGELFF
TGTGCCAGCTCACCACCGAGAGTCGGGTCCGGGGAGCTGTTTTTT
>.|TRBV30|.|TRBJ2-1
CAWSRVVLVEQFF
TGTGCCTGGAGTCGGGTCGTTTTAGTTGAGCAGTTCTTC
>once|TRBV27|.|TRBJ1-5
CASSFNSNQPQHF
TGTGCCAGCAGTTTCAATAGCAATCAGCCCCAGCATTTT